Below are 8 T cell receptor beta chains sequenced from a single sample in a study of T cells in Graves' hyperthyroidism and ophthalmopathy (dated by TCRdb to between 2019 and 2020). To prepare the library, multiplex PCR was applied. Sequencing was performed on an Illumina HiSeq 2000. The TCR beta CDR3 regions were amplified from RNA transcripts. For the first round of RT-PCR on the TCR CDR3, the HTBI primer set was used together with the Qiagen OneStep RT-PCR kit. TCRdb reprocessing: public reads trimmed at Q25 with fastp, clones called with MiXCR, in-frame beta chains kept. Rows are combined by CDR3 protein, so each entry shows the most common genes and DNA. This sample lists a few hundred thousand distinct CDR3 sequences; about 20% were detected once. The ten largest make up more than 25% of the sample. Sequencing was performed on blood. The receptor set was obtained from a man aged 18 to 30 with Graves' hyperthyroidism.

This chain links TRBV30 with TRBJ1-1; no firm D call. The CDR3 is 14 amino acids. Trimming took 3 bases from V and 0 from J, leaving 11 bases between them. Per germline, CDR1 GTSNPN and CDR2 SVGIG (reference sequence). The CDR3 protein is CAWRTVGMNTEAFF. DNA for the CDR3: TGTGCCTGGAGAACCGTCGGGATGAACACTGAAGCTTTCTTT.

There are many counts of this clonotype. The chain employs TRBV12-3 or TRBV12-4 and TRBJ2-7, with D possibly being TRBD2 (6 bases). CDR3 size: 13 residues. V lost 6 bases to trimming and J lost 0 bases, with 9 bases between them. CDR3 residues: CASRDYSSYEQYF. The DNA of the CDR3 is TGTGCCAGCAGGGACTATAGCTCCTACGAGCAGTACTTC.

The sample holds many counts of this clonotype. The rearrangement links TRBV7-9 to TRBJ1-1, with D possibly matching TRBD1 (5 bases). Looked up from germline, CDR1 is SEHNR and CDR2 is FQNEAQ (reference sequence). The CDR3 extends over 11 amino acids. V was cut by 10 bases and J by 4 bases, with 10 bases left in between. The CDR3 sequence: CATRDFTEAFF. The CDR3 coding sequence is TGTGCCACCCGGGACTTCACTGAAGCTTTCTTT.

There are many counts of this clonotype. V and J are TRBV2 and TRBJ1-2; D gene uncertain. The germline gives CDR1 SNHLY, CDR2 FYNNEI. Trimming took 1 base from V and 8 from J, leaving 17 bases between them. This CDR3 is built from 15 residues. The CDR3 DNA sequence: TGTGCCAGCAGTGAAGAGCCTCGTTCGTGGGAGGGCTACACCTTC. Amino acid sequence: CASSEEPRSWEGYTF. Supplemented by reference TRBV2 and TRBJ1-2, the full variable domain reads EPEVTQTPSHQVTQMGQEVILRCVPISNHLYFYWYRQILGQKVEFLVSFYNNEISEKSEIFDDQFSVERPDGSNFTLKIRSTKLEDSAMYFCASSEEPRSWEGYTFGSGTRLTVV.

For this clonotype: Possible read error: a much larger clone is one base away. The chain employs TRBV28 and TRBJ1-1, with D perhaps TRBD1 (6 bases). This CDR3 has 16 amino acids. Germline CDR1 and CDR2: MDHEN and SYDVKM. The CDR3 coding sequence is TGTGTCAGCAGTTTCTTCCAGGGGTGGGAACGCACTGAAGCTTTCTTT. Translated, it gives CVSSFFQGWERTEAFF. Complete variable domain (other parts from reference TRBV28 and TRBJ1-1): DVKVTQSSRYLVKRTGEKVFLECVQDMDHENMFWYRQDPGLGLRLIYFSYDVKMKEKGDIPEGYSVSREKKERFSLILESASTNQTSMYLCVSSFFQGWERTEAFFGQGTRLTVV.

The gene calls are TRBV5-4 and TRBJ2-2, with 9 bases aligning to TRBD2. The CDR3 has 16 residues. Unmatched junction bases numbered 6, after V lost 4 bases and J lost 2 bases. Germline lookup yields CDR1 SGHNT and CDR2 YYREEE (reference sequence). CDR3 amino acids: CASSLREGYNTGELFF. CDR3 nucleotide sequence: TGTGCCAGCAGCCTGCGGGAGGGCTACAACACCGGGGAGCTGTTTTTT.

This clonotype was seen repeatedly, ten times or more. This chain uses TRBV6-5 with TRBJ2-2; D is undetermined. V dropped 4 bases and J dropped 7 bases, with 4 bases sitting between them. CDR1 is MNHEY and CDR2 is SVGAGI in the germline V gene. The CDR3 length is 11 residues. The CDR3 DNA follows: TGTGCCAGCAGTTGGGGCGGGGAGCTGTTTTTT. It is translated as CASSWGGELFF.

Many counts were recorded for this clonotype. The rearrangement uses TRBV11-2 and TRBJ1-1; D is ambiguous. This CDR3 region has 16 residues. Germline CDR1 is SGHAT and CDR2 is FQNNGV. Trimming took 5 bases from V and 4 from J, leaving 20 bases between them. The CDR3 bases are TGTGCCAGCAGCCACCCTCCCTCGGGGTACGGCACTGAAGCTTTCTTT. This gives the protein CASSHPPSGYGTEAFF.